This T cell receptor (beta chain) emerged from a study of blood T cell repertoires in COVID-19. As for the study in general: Samples representing acute and convalescent COVID-19 were sourced from the United States, Italy and Spain.

The cohort comprised adults aged roughly 18 to 100 years residing in approximately 22 US areas. Either two negative PCRs, clearance, or symptom resolution qualified Cohort 3 donors as recovered. In the authors' methods: By means of reference gene primer amplification, nucleated cell counts were estimated. Sequencing used immunoSEQ multiplex PCR; TCRdb keeps in-frame clones, though not all of them. The DNA was the basis for D and trimming; V, J and clone size are from that table. The sample holds approximately 230,000 clones, just over 90% seen once. Trimming cost V 8 bases and J 11 bases, with 21 bases left between them. The CDR3 totals 13 residues. Germline values: CDR1 LNHDA, CDR2 SQIVND (reference sequence).

Sequencing was carried out using PBMCs or T cells enriched from blood (not recorded which). This chain links TRBV19 with TRBJ1-1; tentative D call: TRBD1 (6 bases). The TCR was taken from a woman aged 18-29 years who had recovered from COVID-19. The CDR3 nucleotides read TGTGCCAGTGGCCAGGGGACGCTCGGTTGGGCTTTCTTT. It translates to CASGQGTLGWAFF.